This T cell receptor (beta chain) was captured in a study of T-cell reconstitution after alpha-beta-depleted transplantation in children. In this sample, this clonotype turned up a few times. The CDR3 has 15 residues. CDR1 is LNHDA, CDR2 SQIVND, per germline (reference sequence). J was trimmed by 2 bases and V by 3 bases; bases with no gene match: 5. Researchers prepared the TCRbeta library using unique molecular identifiers, the study reports. TCRdb reprocessed the PCR reads via MiXCR and lists one record per CDR3 protein. The sample has 450,000 to 600,000 distinct CDR3 sequences; around 16% are singletons.

The chain uses TRBV19 and TRBJ2-7, with 9 bases identical to TRBD1. The sequencing used PBMCs from the stem cell graft donor, collected from the stem cell graft. This TCR came from a human donor who donated a stem cell graft to a child with acute lymphoblastic leukemia. The CDR3 sequence is CASSIGTGTTYEQYF. CDR3 DNA sequence: TGTGCCAGTAGTATTGGGACAGGGACAACCTACGAGCAGTACTTC. Drawing the rest from reference TRBV19 and TRBJ2-7, the complete variable domain is DGGITQSPKYLFRKEGQNVTLSCEQNLNHDAMYWYRQDPGQGLRLIYYSQIVNDFQKGDIAEGYSVSREKKESFPLTVTSAQKNPTAFYLCASSIGTGTTYEQYFGPGTRLTVT.